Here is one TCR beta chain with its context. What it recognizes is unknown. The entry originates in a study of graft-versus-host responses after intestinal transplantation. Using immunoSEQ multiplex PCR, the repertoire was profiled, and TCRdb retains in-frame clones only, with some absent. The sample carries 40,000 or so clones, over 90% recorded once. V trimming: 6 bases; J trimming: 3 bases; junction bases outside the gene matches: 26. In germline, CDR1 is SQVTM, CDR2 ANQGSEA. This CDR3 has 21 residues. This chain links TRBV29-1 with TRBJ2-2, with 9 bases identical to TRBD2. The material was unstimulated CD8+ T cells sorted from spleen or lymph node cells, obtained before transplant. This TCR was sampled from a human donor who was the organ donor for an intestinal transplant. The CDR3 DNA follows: TGCAGCGTAGACGGTTGGAGGGGACAGCGACTACAGCGGGAGGACACCGGGGAGCTGTTTTTT. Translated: CSVDGWRGQRLQREDTGELFF.